The 24 T cell receptor beta chains given below trace back to one sample, sequenced in a study of naive and memory T cell subsets. Both TRBC1 and TRBC2 were covered by a beta constant-region primer of two equimolar oligonucleotides. Nested alpha and beta constant-region primers with the SP2 primer drove four PCR rounds on ligated cDNA. TCRdb reprocessed the UMI-ligation and nested PCR reads with MiXCR, giving one entry per CDR3 protein. The sample contains 8,500 to 10,000 distinct CDR3 sequences, 4.5% to 7% of which appear only once. The specimen sequenced was CD4+ TEMRA cells from blood. The subset denotes: effector memory re-expressing CD45RA, CD45RA+ CD27-. The origin of the receptors is a human donor in good health.

This clonotype was counted ten times or more. The chain uses TRBV11-2 and TRBJ1-2, with D possibly matching TRBD1 (5 bases). Germline CDR1 reads SGHAT; CDR2 reads FQNNGV. The V end lost 0 bases, the J end lost 8 bases, and 16 bases lay between the germline ends. The CDR3 has 15 residues. The CDR3 protein is CASSLERGIGEGYTF. DNA of the CDR3: TGTGCCAGCAGCTTAGAGCGGGGGATCGGCGAGGGCTACACCTTC.

This clonotype showed up many times. J is TRBJ1-4 and V is TRBV7-2; tentatively, D is TRBD1 (5 bases). The germline V and J ends were trimmed by 4 bases and 5 bases, with 17 bases remaining between them. The CDR3 runs to 16 residues. Germline values: CDR1 SGHTA, CDR2 FQGNSA. CDR3 nucleotide sequence: TGTGCCAGCAGCTCGACGGGGCAGGCGCCGAATGAAAAACTGTTTTTT. Its translation is CASSSTGQAPNEKLFF. The full variable domain, rest sourced from reference TRBV7-2 and TRBJ1-4, is GAGVSQSPSNKVTEKGKDVELRCDPISGHTALYWYRQSLGQGLEFLIYFQGNSAPDKSGLPSDRFSAERTGGSVSTLTIQRTQQEDSAVYLCASSSTGQAPNEKLFFGSGTQLSVL.

The table lists this clonotype with many counts. The rearrangement uses TRBV28 and TRBJ1-5; the D gene is possibly TRBD1 (5 bases). V dropped 10 bases and J dropped 0 bases, with 16 bases sitting between them. The CDR3 extends over 15 amino acids. Germline V gene lookup returns CDR1 MDHEN and CDR2 SYDVKM. This CDR3 is CAISKGLYSNQPQHF. Here the CDR3 DNA reads TGTGCCATCTCAAAGGGACTCTATAGCAATCAGCCCCAGCATTTT. Looking up the rest from reference TRBV28 and TRBJ1-5 gives the full variable domain: DVKVTQSSRYLVKRTGEKVFLECVQDMDHENMFWYRQDPGLGLRLIYFSYDVKMKEKGDIPEGYSVSREKKERFSLILESASTNQTSMYLCAISKGLYSNQPQHFGDGTRLSIL.

There are many counts of this clonotype. The V and J genes are TRBV20-1 and TRBJ1-1; D is unresolved. Germline V CDR1 and CDR2: DFQATT, SNEGSKA (reference sequence). Trimming removed 6 bases at V and 1 base at J, with 9 bases between. The CDR3 spans 12 residues. The CDR3 DNA follows: TGCAGTGCGCAAAGAAGGAACACTGAAGCTTTCTTT. Protein product: CSAQRRNTEAFF.

The rearrangement joins TRBV4-3 to TRBJ2-1, with D maybe TRBD2 (5 bases). Looked up from germline, CDR1 is LGHNA and CDR2 is YSLEER. This CDR3 is 13 amino acids long. Trimming took off 4 bases at V and 8 bases at J, with 12 bases between the two ends. CDR3 region: CASSLARRDEQFF. CDR3 in DNA: TGCGCCAGCAGCCTTGCAAGGCGGGATGAGCAGTTCTTC.

This clonotype was detected many times. V gene TRBV7-9 combines with J gene TRBJ1-2; TRBD1 matches at 7 bases. Germline V gene lookup returns CDR1 SEHNR and CDR2 FQNEAQ (reference sequence). CDR3 length: 14 residues. The V segment lost 4 bases and the J segment 12 bases; nucleotides outside the gene matches: 14. The CDR3 loop is CASSSGYRDSSHTF. The CDR3 nucleotides are TGTGCCAGCAGCTCCGGATATCGGGACAGTAGTCACACCTTC.

Many counts were recorded for this clonotype. This chain joins TRBV14 and TRBJ2-7, with D possibly being TRBD2 (5 bases). Germline CDR1 is SGHDN and CDR2 is FVKESK. The CDR3 loop spans 13 amino acids. Trimming left V 1 base short and J 3 bases short, with 7 bases between. This CDR3 reads CASSQVGIYEQYF. The CDR3 bases are TGTGCCAGCAGCCAAGTCGGGATCTACGAGCAGTACTTC.

This clonotype appeared many times. This rearrangement joins TRBV20-1 to TRBJ2-7, with 8 bases that match TRBD2. The CDR3 has 13 residues. Germline V gene lookup returns CDR1 DFQATT and CDR2 SNEGSKA (reference sequence). J lost 6 bases, V lost 6 bases, and 10 bases had no gene match. The CDR3 region is CSATGTRAVEQYF. The CDR3 region has the DNA TGCAGTGCAACCGGGACTAGAGCCGTCGAGCAGTACTTC.

This chain's CDR3 is CASSFSGQDEQYF. The CDR3 DNA reads TGTGCCAGCAGCTTCTCCGGACAGGACGAGCAGTACTTC. The chain has TRBV7-2 and TRBJ2-7, with 7 bases fitting TRBD1. The ends lost 3 bases at V and 5 bases at J; junction bases unmatched: 4. In germline, CDR1 is SGHTA, CDR2 FQGNSA. This CDR3 spans 13 amino acids.

This clonotype was detected many times. The chain combines TRBV2 with TRBJ2-2; a possible D gene is TRBD2 (5 bases). The germline CDR1 and CDR2 sequences are SNHLY and FYNNEI. This CDR3 has 15 amino acids. V lost 8 bases and J 0 bases, leaving 13 bases between the germline ends. CDR3 in DNA: TGTGCCAGCCGAGTTAGCGTATCGAACACCGGGGAGCTGTTTTTT. Translation gives CASRVSVSNTGELFF.

This chain links TRBV12-3 or TRBV12-4 with TRBJ2-2; 9 bases agree with TRBD2. The junction had 15 bases not matched to a gene; V was cut back by 6 bases and J by 4 bases. The CDR3 consists of 18 residues. The DNA for the CDR3 is TGTGCCAGCAGAGGGGATGTAGCGGGAGCTCTTCCCACCGGGGAGCTGTTTTTT. It yields the protein CASRGDVAGALPTGELFF.

The V gene is TRBV6-1, the J gene TRBJ2-3; D remains unclear. The CDR3 extends over 15 amino acids. V was trimmed by 1 base and J by 2 bases, leaving 10 bases between them. The germline V gene has CDR1 MNHNS and CDR2 SASEGT. The CDR3, as DNA: TGTGCCAGCAGTGAAGTGCAAAGGAACACAGATACGCAGTATTTT. It codes for CASSEVQRNTDTQYF.

This clonotype was recorded many times. The rearrangement uses TRBV29-1 and TRBJ2-7; TRBD2 agrees at 7 bases. The CDR3 contains 11 residues. Germline CDR1 and CDR2: SQVTM and ANQGSEA. The V gene end was trimmed by 6 bases and the J gene end by 6 bases; junction bases not matched to a gene: 5. CDR3 DNA sequence: TGCAGCGTGGGGGAGGGTGCCGAGCAGTACTTC. As protein: CSVGEGAEQYF.

This clonotype was detected ten times or more. The chain combines TRBV4-2 with TRBJ2-3; either TRBD1 or TRBD2 may supply D (6 bases each). Germline CDR1 LGHNA, CDR2 YNFKEQ. Trimming removed 0 bases at V and 0 bases at J, with 10 bases between. The CDR3 is 16 amino acids. In nucleotides, the CDR3 is TGTGCCAGCAGCCAAGAGTACGGGGGCAGCACAGATACGCAGTATTTT. Translating it yields CASSQEYGGSTDTQYF.

This clonotype was seen at least ten times. The rearrangement joins TRBV6-1 to TRBJ2-7, with 10 bases aligning to TRBD1. J gave up 3 bases and V 8 bases, and 7 bases lay outside the gene matches. CDR1 MNHNS and CDR2 SASEGT come from the germline V gene. The length of the CDR3 is 14 residues. CDR3 protein: CASLPGQGIYEQYF. The CDR3 DNA is TGTGCCAGCCTCCCGGGACAGGGGATCTACGAGCAGTACTTC.

This clonotype was detected ten times or more. This sequence joins TRBV7-8 and TRBJ1-2; TRBD1 matches 8 bases. The CDR3 consists of 13 residues. Germline V CDR1 and CDR2: SGHVS, FQNEAQ. Unmatched junction bases numbered 4, after V lost 5 bases and J lost 5 bases. The CDR3 DNA reads as TGTGCCAGCAGCCGCACAGGGGGTTATGGCTACACCTTC. The encoded protein is CASSRTGGYGYTF. The full variable domain, its missing parts supplied by reference TRBV7-8 and TRBJ1-2, is GAGVSQSPRYKVAKRGQDVALRCDPISGHVSLFWYQQALGQGPEFLTYFQNEAQLDKSGLPSDRFFAERPEGSVSTLKIQRTQQEDSAVYLCASSRTGGYGYTFGSGTRLTVV.

The chain recombines TRBV5-1 with TRBJ2-2, with D perhaps matching TRBD1 (6 bases). Germline values: CDR1 SGHRS, CDR2 YFSETQ. V was pared by 0 bases and J by 5 bases, with 8 bases between. The CDR3 runs 14 residues. This chain's CDR3 is CASSLATGTGELFF. Written as DNA, the CDR3 is TGCGCCAGCAGCTTGGCGACAGGAACCGGGGAGCTGTTTTTT. The full variable domain, completed using reference TRBV5-1 and TRBJ2-2, is KAGVTQTPRYLIKTRGQQVTLSCSPISGHRSVSWYQQTPGQGLQFLFEYFSETQRNKGNFPGRFSGRQFSNSRSEMNVSTLELGDSALYLCASSLATGTGELFFGEGSRLTVL.

This clonotype appeared many times. This rearrangement joins TRBV27 to TRBJ2-5; D is perhaps TRBD1 (6 bases). The CDR3 is 16 residues long. Germline assignment: CDR1 MNHEY and CDR2 SMNVEV (reference sequence). V was cut by 2 bases and J by 5 bases, with 18 bases left in between. The CDR3 loop is CASSLRPQGQKETQYF. In DNA form, the CDR3 reads TGTGCCAGCAGTTTACGACCACAGGGTCAAAAGGAGACCCAGTACTTC.

This chain uses TRBV19 with TRBJ2-7; no clear D gene. Germline-derived CDR1 and CDR2 are LNHDA and SQIVND (reference sequence). Trimming stripped 4 bases from V and 6 bases from J, with 7 bases between. This CDR3 is built from 11 residues. The CDR3 is CASSSGSEQYF. In DNA, the CDR3 is TGTGCCAGTAGTAGTGGGTCCGAGCAGTACTTC.

In this sample, this clonotype turned up many times. The chain couples TRBV18 to TRBJ2-5; 8 bases match TRBD1. In germline, CDR1 is KGHSH, CDR2 LQKENI. V lost 5 bases to trimming and J lost 4 bases; unmatched junction nucleotides: 6. CDR3 length: 14 residues. CDR3 in amino acids: CASSMSGGAETQYF. DNA of the CDR3: TGTGCCAGCTCAATGTCAGGGGGCGCAGAGACCCAGTACTTC.

In this sample, this clonotype turned up many times. The chain is built from TRBV20-1 and TRBJ2-3; D unclear. CDR1 is DFQATT, CDR2 SNEGSKA, per germline (reference sequence). CDR3 size: 15 residues. Trimming stripped 1 base from V and 1 base from J, with 12 bases between. CDR3 sequence (DNA): TGCAGTGCTAGAGGTCCCCCCTCGGGCACAGATACGCAGTATTTT. It specifies CSARGPPSGTDTQYF.

This clonotype has more than one count but fewer than ten. The V call is TRBV9, the J call TRBJ1-6, with TRBD1 as a possible D gene (5 bases). This CDR3 has 15 amino acids. Germline V gene sequence: CDR1 SGDLS, CDR2 YYNGEE. Deletions cut 3 bases from V and 6 bases from J, with 13 bases between. Here the CDR3 DNA reads TGTGCCAGCAGCGCCCGGACACCATCTAATTCACCCCTCCACTTT. Its protein product is CASSARTPSNSPLHF.

At least ten counts were recorded for this clonotype. V and J are TRBV20-1 and TRBJ1-4; TRBD1 might be the D (5 bases). The CDR3 has 18 residues. Germline V gives CDR1 DFQATT, CDR2 SNEGSKA (reference sequence). V lost 0 bases to trimming and J lost 0 bases, with 17 bases between them. The CDR3 protein is CSARDDSGEGATNEKLFF. The CDR3 DNA reads as TGCAGTGCTAGAGATGACTCGGGAGAAGGGGCAACTAATGAAAAACTGTTTTTT.

This chain links TRBV18 with TRBJ1-1; no firm D call. The CDR3 spans 14 residues. Germline V gene data show CDR1 as KGHSH and CDR2 as LQKENI. V was trimmed by 6 bases and J by 2 bases, leaving 13 bases between them. The chain's CDR3 is CASSAASINTEAFF. For the CDR3, the DNA is TGTGCCAGCTCCGCGGCCAGTATTAACACTGAAGCTTTCTTT.